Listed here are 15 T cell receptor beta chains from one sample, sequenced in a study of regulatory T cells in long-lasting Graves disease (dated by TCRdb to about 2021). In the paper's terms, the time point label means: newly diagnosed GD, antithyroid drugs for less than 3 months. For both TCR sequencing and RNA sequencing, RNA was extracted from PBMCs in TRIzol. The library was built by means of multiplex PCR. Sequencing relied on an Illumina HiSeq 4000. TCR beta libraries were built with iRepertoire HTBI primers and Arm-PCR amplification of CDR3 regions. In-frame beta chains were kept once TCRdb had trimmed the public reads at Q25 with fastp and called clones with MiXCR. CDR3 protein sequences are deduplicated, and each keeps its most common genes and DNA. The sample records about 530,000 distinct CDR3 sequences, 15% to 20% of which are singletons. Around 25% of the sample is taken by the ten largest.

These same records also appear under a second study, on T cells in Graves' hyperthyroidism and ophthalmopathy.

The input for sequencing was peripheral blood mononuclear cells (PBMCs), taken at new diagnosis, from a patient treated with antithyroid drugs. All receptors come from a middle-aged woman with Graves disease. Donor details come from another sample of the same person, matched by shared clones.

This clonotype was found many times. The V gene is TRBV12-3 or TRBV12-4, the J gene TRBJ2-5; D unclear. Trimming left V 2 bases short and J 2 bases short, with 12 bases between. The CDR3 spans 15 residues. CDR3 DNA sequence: TGTGCCAGCAGTTTAACGTCTCTGCAACAAGAGACCCAGTACTTC. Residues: CASSLTSLQQETQYF.

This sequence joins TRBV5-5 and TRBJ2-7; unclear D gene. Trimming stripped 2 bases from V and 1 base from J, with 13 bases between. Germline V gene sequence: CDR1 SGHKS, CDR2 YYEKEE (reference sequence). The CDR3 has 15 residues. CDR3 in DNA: TGTGCCAGCAGCTTCCCGGACCTCCGGTCCTACGAGCAGTACTTC. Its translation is CASSFPDLRSYEQYF.

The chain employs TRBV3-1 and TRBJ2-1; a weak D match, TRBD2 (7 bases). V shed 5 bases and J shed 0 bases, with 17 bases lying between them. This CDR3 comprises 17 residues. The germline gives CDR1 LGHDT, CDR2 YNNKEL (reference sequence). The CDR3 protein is CASSSYVRGGSYNEQFF. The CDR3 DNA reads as TGTGCCAGCAGCTCTTACGTGAGGGGGGGCTCCTACAATGAGCAGTTCTTC.

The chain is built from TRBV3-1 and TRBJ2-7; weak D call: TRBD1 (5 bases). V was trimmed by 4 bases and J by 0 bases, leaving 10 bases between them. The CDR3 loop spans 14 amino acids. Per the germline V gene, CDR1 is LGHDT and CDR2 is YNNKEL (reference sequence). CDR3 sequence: CASSPTVSSYEQYF. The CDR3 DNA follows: TGTGCCAGCAGCCCGACAGTTAGCTCCTACGAGCAGTACTTC.

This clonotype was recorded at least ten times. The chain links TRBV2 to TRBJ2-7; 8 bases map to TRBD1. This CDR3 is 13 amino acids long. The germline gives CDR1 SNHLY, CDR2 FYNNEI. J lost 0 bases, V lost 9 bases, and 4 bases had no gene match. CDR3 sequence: CASTGGSSYEQYF. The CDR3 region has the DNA TGTGCCAGTACAGGGGGGAGCTCCTACGAGCAGTACTTC.

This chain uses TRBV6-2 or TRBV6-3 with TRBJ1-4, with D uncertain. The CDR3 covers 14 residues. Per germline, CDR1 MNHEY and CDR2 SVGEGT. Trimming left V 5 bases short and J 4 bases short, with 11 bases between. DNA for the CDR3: TGTGCCAGCAGTGAGGCATTTCGTAATGAAAAACTGTTTTTT. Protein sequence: CASSEAFRNEKLFF.

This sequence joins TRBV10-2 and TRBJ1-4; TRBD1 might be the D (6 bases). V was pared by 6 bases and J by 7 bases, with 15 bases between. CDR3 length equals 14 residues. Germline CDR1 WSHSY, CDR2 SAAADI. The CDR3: CASRTGLEFEKLFF. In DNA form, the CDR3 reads TGCGCCAGCAGAACAGGGCTTGAGTTTGAAAAACTGTTTTTT.

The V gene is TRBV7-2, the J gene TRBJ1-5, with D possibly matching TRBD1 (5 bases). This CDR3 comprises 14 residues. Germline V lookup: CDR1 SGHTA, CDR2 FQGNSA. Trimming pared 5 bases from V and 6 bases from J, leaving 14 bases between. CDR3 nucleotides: TGTGCCAGCAGCGTCGGGACGCAAGTTCAGCCCCAGCATTTT. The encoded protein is CASSVGTQVQPQHF.

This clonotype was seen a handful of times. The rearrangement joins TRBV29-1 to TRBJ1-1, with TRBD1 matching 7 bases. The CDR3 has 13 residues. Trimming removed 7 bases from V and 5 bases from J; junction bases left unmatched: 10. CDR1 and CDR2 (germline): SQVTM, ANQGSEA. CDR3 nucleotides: TGCAGCGGTCGACAGGGACAAAGTACTGAAGCTTTCTTT. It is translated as CSGRQGQSTEAFF.

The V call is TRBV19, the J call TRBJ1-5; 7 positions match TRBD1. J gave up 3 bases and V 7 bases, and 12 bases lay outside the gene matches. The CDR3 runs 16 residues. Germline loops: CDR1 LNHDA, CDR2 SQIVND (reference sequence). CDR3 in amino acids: CASKGQFTGDNQPQHF. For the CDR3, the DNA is TGTGCCAGTAAGGGACAGTTTACGGGCGACAATCAGCCCCAGCATTTT.

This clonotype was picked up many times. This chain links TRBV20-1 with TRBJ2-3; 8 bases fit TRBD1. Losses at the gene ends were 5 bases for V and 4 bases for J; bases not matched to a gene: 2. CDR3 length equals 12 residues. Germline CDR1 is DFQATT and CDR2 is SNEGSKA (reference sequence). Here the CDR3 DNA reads TGCAGTGCTGGGACAGGTCCAGATACGCAGTATTTT. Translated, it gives CSAGTGPDTQYF.

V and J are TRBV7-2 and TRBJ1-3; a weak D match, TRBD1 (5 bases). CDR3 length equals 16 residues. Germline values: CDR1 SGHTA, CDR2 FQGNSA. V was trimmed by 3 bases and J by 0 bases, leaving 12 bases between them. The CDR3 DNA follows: TGTGCCAGCAGCTTGGTCTTTGGGGGCTCTGGAAACACCATATATTTT. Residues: CASSLVFGGSGNTIYF.

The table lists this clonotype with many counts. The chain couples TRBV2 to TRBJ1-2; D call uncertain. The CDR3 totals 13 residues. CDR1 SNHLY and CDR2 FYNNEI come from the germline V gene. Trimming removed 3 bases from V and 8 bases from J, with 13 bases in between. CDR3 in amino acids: CASSDRYFGGYTF. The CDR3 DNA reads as TGTGCCAGCAGTGACAGGTATTTTGGAGGCTACACCTTC.

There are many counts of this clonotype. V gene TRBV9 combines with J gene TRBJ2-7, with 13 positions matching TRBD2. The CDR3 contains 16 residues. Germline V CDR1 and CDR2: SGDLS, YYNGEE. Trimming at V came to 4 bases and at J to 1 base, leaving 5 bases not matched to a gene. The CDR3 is CASSPRLAGGSYEQYF. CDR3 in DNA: TGTGCCAGCAGCCCGCGACTAGCGGGGGGATCCTACGAGCAGTACTTC.

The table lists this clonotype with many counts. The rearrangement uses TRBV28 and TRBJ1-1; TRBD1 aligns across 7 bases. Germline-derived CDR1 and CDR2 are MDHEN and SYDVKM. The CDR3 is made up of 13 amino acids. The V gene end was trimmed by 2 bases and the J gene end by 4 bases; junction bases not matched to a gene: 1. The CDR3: CASSLQGVTEAFF. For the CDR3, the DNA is TGTGCCAGCAGTTTACAGGGGGTCACTGAAGCTTTCTTT. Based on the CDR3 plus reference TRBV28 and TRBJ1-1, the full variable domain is DVKVTQSSRYLVKRTGEKVFLECVQDMDHENMFWYRQDPGLGLRLIYFSYDVKMKEKGDIPEGYSVSREKKERFSLILESASTNQTSMYLCASSLQGVTEAFFGQGTRLTVV.